Sequencing of this TCR beta chain was carried out in a study of cytomegalovirus exposure and HLA in healthy donors. Trimming removed 5 bases at V and 8 bases at J, with 16 bases between. Germline V CDR1 and CDR2: PRHDT, FYEKMQ (reference sequence). The CDR3 sequence is 14 residues long. With regard to this clone: Antigen specificity is unknown.

Nominal health characterized the donors when sampled, though unrecorded immune exposures were likely. Points from the study as a whole: Sequencing depth across donors, presence/absence analyses assumed, was roughly uniform.

PCR was performed using 60 Vbeta and 13 Jbeta primers. Produced via immunoSEQ multiplex PCR; TCRdb's table is partial and in-frame only. The repertoire consists of over 130,000 clones, with roughly 66% occurring once and the leading ten covering 5.5% to 7.5%. The genes are TRBV13 and TRBJ2-1; a weak D match, TRBD2 (6 bases). Sequenced input: PBMCs. The sequence came from a woman aged 55-69 years in good health and CMV-seronegative. CDR3 sequence (DNA): TGTGCCAGCAGCGGGCGGGGAGGTTCTGATGAGCAGTTCTTC. Translating it yields CASSGRGGSDEQFF.